These 24 T cell receptor beta chains came from one sample sequenced in a study of cytomegalovirus exposure and HLA in healthy donors. Amplification used 60 Vbeta primers and 13 Jbeta primers. Clones were read by immunoSEQ multiplex PCR, and TCRdb kept only the in-frame ones, dropping some. The sample shows around 150,000 clones, roughly 63% of them seen only once. The specimen sequenced was PBMCs. These receptors were collected from a woman aged 55-75 years in good health and CMV-seropositive.

The rearrangement uses TRBV7-2 and TRBJ1-1; the match to TRBD1 covers 8 bases. V dropped 2 bases and J dropped 6; count of bases not matched to a gene: 8. The CDR3 is 15 residues long. CDR1 and CDR2 (germline): SGHTA, FQGNSA. In DNA form, the CDR3 reads TGTGCCAGCAGCTTACACGGACAGGGTATTTCTGAAGCTTTCTTT. Translation: CASSLHGQGISEAFF. Drawing the rest from reference TRBV7-2 and TRBJ1-1, the complete variable domain is GAGVSQSPSNKVTEKGKDVELRCDPISGHTALYWYRQSLGQGLEFLIYFQGNSAPDKSGLPSDRFSAERTGGSVSTLTIQRTQQEDSAVYLCASSLHGQGISEAFFGQGTRLTVV.

This chain joins TRBV27 and TRBJ1-2; D gene uncertain. Germline values: CDR1 MNHEY, CDR2 SMNVEV (reference sequence). Trimming took off 5 bases at V and 7 bases at J, with 14 bases between the two ends. CDR3 length equals 13 residues. The CDR3 sequence: CASSPGLFVGYTF. CDR3 DNA: TGTGCCAGCAGTCCCGGACTGTTCGTTGGCTACACCTTC.

A few counts support this clone. This rearrangement joins TRBV6-1 to TRBJ2-5, with D perhaps matching TRBD2 (7 bases). V was clipped by 2 bases and J by 7 bases, with 14 bases between them. The CDR3 extends over 14 amino acids. Germline V gene lookup returns CDR1 MNHNS and CDR2 SASEGT. The CDR3 DNA sequence: TGTGCCAGCAGTGAATTTCGGGGGGCGGCGACCCAGTACTTC. Translation: CASSEFRGAATQYF.

The chain combines TRBV5-4 with TRBJ1-1; TRBD1 aligns across 10 bases. The V segment lost 1 base and the J segment 1 base; nucleotides outside the gene matches: 7. Germline-derived CDR1 and CDR2 are SGHNT and YYREEE (reference sequence). This CDR3 is built from 17 residues. CDR3 amino acids: CASSLWTGGVTNTEAFF. CDR3 nucleotides: TGTGCCAGCAGCTTGTGGACAGGGGGAGTGACGAACACTGAAGCTTTCTTT. The whole variable domain, remainder taken from reference TRBV5-4 and TRBJ1-1, is ETGVTQSPTHLIKTRGQQVTLRCSSQSGHNTVSWYQQALGQGPQFIFQYYREEENGRGNFPPRFSGLQFPNYSSELNVNALELDDSALYLCASSLWTGGVTNTEAFFGQGTRLTVV.

J is TRBJ1-2 and V is TRBV2; TRBD1 is a possible D gene (5 bases). The CDR3 consists of 14 residues. The germline CDR1 and CDR2 sequences are SNHLY and FYNNEI. The germline V and J ends were trimmed by 2 bases and 8 bases, with 15 bases remaining between them. The CDR3 loop is CASSERGSQGGYTF. The CDR3 DNA reads as TGTGCCAGCAGTGAAAGGGGAAGCCAGGGCGGCTACACCTTC.

The chain recombines TRBV6-6 with TRBJ2-1, with D uncertain. This CDR3 is built from 13 residues. Trimming removed 0 bases from V and 11 bases from J, with 11 bases in between. Germline lookup yields CDR1 MNHNY and CDR2 SVGAGI (reference sequence). CDR3 nucleotide sequence: TGTGCCAGCAGTTACTCGTTCTCGGTTAAGCAGTTCTTC. This codes for CASSYSFSVKQFF.

This clone is a singleton in its sample. The rearrangement links TRBV7-9 to TRBJ2-5; D ambiguous. The DNA end is more similar to TRBJ2-7, so the J call may be wrong. CDR3 length: 13 residues. Germline CDR1 reads SEHNR; CDR2 reads FQNEAQ (reference sequence). The CDR3 DNA reads TGTGCCAGCAGCTTAGCCCGTTCCTACGAGCAGTACTTC. This gives the protein CASSLARSYEQYF.

The gene calls are TRBV6-6 and TRBJ1-5; D unresolved. The CDR3 length is 12 residues. V gave up 5 bases and J gave up 4 bases, with 6 bases separating them. CDR1 is MNHNY, CDR2 SVGAGI, per germline (reference sequence). The CDR3 is CASSQFNQPQHF. The CDR3 DNA reads as TGTGCCAGCAGTCAATTTAATCAGCCCCAGCATTTT.

The gene calls are TRBV6-4 and TRBJ2-3, with 7 bases aligning to TRBD1. V shed 3 bases, J shed 5 bases, and the junction held 2 bases outside the gene matches. The CDR3 length is 13 residues. In germline, CDR1 is MRHNA, CDR2 SNTAGT. CDR3 sequence: CASSERTGDTQYF. CDR3 DNA sequence: TGTGCCAGCAGTGAAAGGACAGGAGATACGCAGTATTTT.

The chain recombines TRBV2 with TRBJ2-5; tentatively, D is TRBD1 (7 bases). This CDR3 is built from 15 residues. Germline lookup yields CDR1 SNHLY and CDR2 FYNNEI. Trimming stripped 3 bases from V and 4 bases from J, with 15 bases between. The CDR3 region has the DNA TGTGCCAGCAGTGAGCCCAGGGGGGCGGGAGAGACCCAGTACTTC. Protein sequence: CASSEPRGAGETQYF.

The rearrangement uses TRBV6-1 and TRBJ1-1, with D tentatively TRBD1 (5 bases). CDR1 and CDR2 from the germline V gene are MNHNS and SASEGT. This CDR3 is built from 14 residues. Trimming removed 0 bases from V and 4 bases from J, with 9 bases in between. The CDR3 here is CASSEAGGITEAFF. CDR3 DNA sequence: TGTGCCAGCAGTGAAGCGGGGGGAATCACTGAAGCTTTCTTT.

This clone was observed once. The gene calls are TRBV19 and TRBJ2-1, with unresolved D. Trimming left V 3 bases short and J 8 bases short, with 17 bases between. The CDR3 length is 15 residues. Germline V gene data show CDR1 as LNHDA and CDR2 as SQIVND (reference sequence). The CDR3 region has the DNA TGTGCCAGTAGTATTTCCGGGTACAATCTCGATGAGCAGTTCTTC. Its translation is CASSISGYNLDEQFF.

In DNA form, the CDR3 reads TGTGCCAGCAGCGTAGCTCTAAGCGGGAGCCACAATGAGCAGTTCTTC. Its translation: CASSVALSGSHNEQFF. This sequence joins TRBV9 and TRBJ2-1; 8 nucleotides match TRBD2. CDR1 is SGDLS, CDR2 YYNGEE, per germline. V lost 0 bases to trimming and J lost 5 bases; unmatched junction nucleotides: 7. The CDR3 is 16 residues long.

The chain recombines TRBV28 with TRBJ2-3; 8 bases agree with TRBD1. The CDR3 spans 17 residues. The V gene end was trimmed by 7 bases and the J gene end by 3 bases; junction bases not matched to a gene: 15. Germline CDR1 reads MDHEN; CDR2 reads SYDVKM. CDR3 coding DNA: TGTGCCAGCATCCCGGGGGCTACAGGGGGGAGAACAGATACGCAGTATTTT. It encodes CASIPGATGGRTDTQYF.

The V call is TRBV7-3, the J call TRBJ2-1; 14 bases are a match to TRBD2. V was pared by 2 bases and J by 1 base, with 4 bases of the junction left unmatched. The germline V gene has CDR1 SGHTA and CDR2 FQGTGA. This CDR3 has 18 amino acids. DNA of the CDR3: TGTGCCAGCAGCTTAGTAGGGACTAGCGGGGGATCCTACAATGAGCAGTTCTTC. Translation gives CASSLVGTSGGSYNEQFF.

This clone has more than one count but fewer than ten. The V gene is TRBV28, the J gene TRBJ1-1, with 9 bases fitting TRBD1. The CDR3 is 15 residues long. The J segment lost 0 bases and the V segment lost 5 bases, leaving 4 bases of the junction unmatched. Germline V gene lookup returns CDR1 MDHEN and CDR2 SYDVKM. DNA for the CDR3: TGTGCCAGCAGTGCCTACAGGGGGCTGAACACTGAAGCTTTCTTT. Translating gives CASSAYRGLNTEAFF.

In its sample, this clone was seen a few times. This rearrangement joins TRBV6-5 to TRBJ2-1; 7 bases match TRBD2. Trimming at V came to 6 bases and at J to 14 bases, leaving 7 bases not matched to a gene. The CDR3 is made up of 11 amino acids. Germline V gene lookup returns CDR1 MNHEY and CDR2 SVGAGI. CDR3 region: CASREAGLEFF. CDR3 bases: TGTGCCAGCAGGGAAGCGGGATTGGAGTTCTTC.

This clone was recorded only once. This sequence joins TRBV5-1 and TRBJ2-2; TRBD2 aligns across 14 bases. The CDR3 is 19 residues long. Trimming cost V 4 bases and J 7 bases; bases outside gene matches: 15. CDR1 SGHRS and CDR2 YFSETQ come from the germline V gene. The CDR3 region has the DNA TGCGCCAGCAGCCCAACGACTAGCGGGAGGGCCATGCGGGGCGGGGAGCTGTTTTTT. Its protein product is CASSPTTSGRAMRGGELFF.

The rearrangement joins TRBV7-2 to TRBJ2-7; 10 nucleotides line up with TRBD2. Germline CDR1 is SGHTA and CDR2 is FQGNSA. The length of the CDR3 is 16 residues. V lost 1 base and J lost 3; bases outside the gene matches: 6. The CDR3 sequence: CASSLESSGSYYEQYF. CDR3 bases: TGTGCCAGCAGCTTAGAGTCTAGCGGGAGTTACTACGAGCAGTACTTC.

V and J are TRBV18 and TRBJ1-3; D not resolved. Germline CDR1 and CDR2: KGHSH and LQKENI. Trimming cost V 5 bases and J 0 bases, with 8 bases left between them. CDR3 length: 14 amino acids. CDR3: CASSDLSSGNTIYF. The CDR3 bases are TGTGCCAGCTCAGACTTGTCCTCTGGAAACACCATATATTTT.

The chain links TRBV27 to TRBJ1-2; tentative D call: TRBD1 (6 bases). The CDR3 is made up of 14 amino acids. Germline lookup yields CDR1 MNHEY and CDR2 SMNVEV (reference sequence). V dropped 3 bases and J dropped 4 bases, with 12 bases sitting between them. The CDR3 is CASSLVGGSYGYTF. The CDR3 DNA reads as TGTGCCAGCAGTTTGGTAGGGGGTAGCTATGGCTACACCTTC.

This chain joins TRBV6-6 and TRBJ1-4; TRBD1 is a possible D gene (6 bases). The germline CDR1 and CDR2 sequences are MNHNY and SVGAGI (reference sequence). The CDR3 totals 14 residues. V lost 6 bases to trimming and J lost 3 bases, with 11 bases between them. The CDR3 protein is CASRKDSANEKLFF. Written as DNA, the CDR3 is TGTGCCAGCAGAAAGGACAGCGCTAATGAAAAACTGTTTTTT.

The CDR3 region is CSVEDEGADLTDTQYF. The CDR3 DNA reads TGCAGCGTTGAAGATGAAGGAGCGGACTTGACAGATACGCAGTATTTT. The rearrangement links TRBV29-1 to TRBJ2-3; tentatively, D is TRBD2 (5 bases). V lost 0 bases to trimming and J lost 3 bases, with 16 bases between them. The germline V gene has CDR1 SQVTM and CDR2 ANQGSEA. The CDR3 contains 16 residues.

Points on this clone: A junction boundary mismatches the germline segment, possibly from a read error. V usage is TRBV7-9 and J usage is TRBJ1-4, with TRBD1 matching over 9 bases. The CDR3 is 15 amino acids. Per the germline V gene, CDR1 is SEHNR and CDR2 is FQNEAQ (reference sequence). The DNA for the CDR3 is TGTGCCAGCAGCTCCCGGGACAGGGTTGGTGAAAAACTGCTTTTT. Translating gives CASSSRDRVGEKLLF. Filled out from reference TRBV7-9 and TRBJ1-4, the complete variable domain reads DTGVSQNPRHKITKRGQNVTFRCDPISEHNRLYWYRQTLGQGPEFLTYFQNEAQLEKSRLLSDRFSAERPKGSFSTLEIQRTEQGDSAMYLCASSSRDRVGEKLLFGSGTQLSVL.